The source of this T cell receptor beta chain is a study of T cells after posttransplantation cyclophosphamide. Whole-study results and caveats: TRB clonality was highly associated with recipient CMV seropositivity and reactivation.

Points on this clone: Its antigen is as yet unknown.

Germline V CDR1 and CDR2: MNHNS, SASEGT. The ends were cut back, 5 bases at V and 1 base at J, with 5 bases in the middle. The CDR3 runs 12 residues. Libraries were prepared by immunoSEQ multiplex PCR; TCRdb keeps only in-frame clonotypes and omits some of them. The sample consists of just over 65,000 clones, around 93% of them appearing once. The receptor was derived from a woman aged 25 to 39 in good health and a related stem cell transplant donor. The V and J genes are TRBV6-1 and TRBJ1-1; D is unclear. Sequenced: PBMCs. The CDR3 loop reads CASSFPNTEAFF. The CDR3 nucleotides are TGTGCCAGCAGTTTCCCGAACACTGAAGCTTTCTTT.